Listed below are T cell receptor beta chains from one sample, sequenced in a study of molecular identifiers for immune sequencing clone quantification. TCRdb reprocessed the PCR reads via MiXCR and lists one record per CDR3 protein. The sample carries about 100,000 distinct CDR3 sequences, roughly a third recorded once. The sample was naive CD8+ T cells from blood, with Jurkat cell RNA spiked in. The receptors originated from a human donor in good health. Some libraries in this study had Jurkat cell RNA spiked in. CDR3s include the opening cysteine and the closing phenylalanine or tryptophan. D genes are given only for firm matches. Clone size is shown for a subset of rows, as once, few, many or a class of expanded clone.

cdr3_nt: TGTGCCAGCAGCAACCCCTACCCGCGACAGGGGTTTTCCTACGAGCAGTACTTC
cdr3_aa: CASSNPYPRQGFSYEQYF
clone_size: .
v_call: TRBV7-8
j_call: TRBJ2-7
cdr3_length: 18
d_call: TRBD1

cdr3_nt: TGTGCCAGCAGTTTCGCCCCCCAGACAGGGGCCTACGAGCAGTACTTC
cdr3_aa: CASSFAPQTGAYEQYF
clone_size: few
v_call: TRBV28
j_call: TRBJ2-7
cdr3_length: 16
d_call: TRBD1

cdr3_nt: TGCGCCAGCAGTCTCGACAGTCCGGGACTAGCGTATGAGCAGTTCTTC
cdr3_aa: CASSLDSPGLAYEQFF
clone_size: many
v_call: TRBV23-1
j_call: TRBJ2-1
cdr3_length: 16
d_call: TRBD2

cdr3_nt: TGTGCCAGCAGCGGACCCGGGACAGACACCTACGAGCAGTACTTC
cdr3_aa: CASSGPGTDTYEQYF
clone_size: many
v_call: TRBV9
j_call: TRBJ2-7
cdr3_length: 15
d_call: TRBD1

cdr3_nt: TGTGCCATCAGTGAGATACTAGCGGGAGTCGCAGATACGCAGTATTTT
cdr3_aa: CAISEILAGVADTQYF
clone_size: few
v_call: TRBV10-3
j_call: TRBJ2-3
cdr3_length: 16
d_call: TRBD2

cdr3_nt: TGTGCCAGCAGCGCTCCTGGTAGCGGGAGGTCCTACGAGCAGTACTTC
cdr3_aa: CASSAPGSGRSYEQYF
clone_size: .
v_call: TRBV13
j_call: TRBJ2-7
cdr3_length: 16
d_call: TRBD2

cdr3_nt: TGTGCCAGCAGCCGCCTCTCGCGGGGCGAGCAGTACTTC
cdr3_aa: CASSRLSRGEQYF
clone_size: few
v_call: TRBV7-2
j_call: TRBJ2-7
cdr3_length: 13
d_call: .

cdr3_nt: TGCAGCGTTGTTGCGTACAATGAGCAGTTCTTC
cdr3_aa: CSVVAYNEQFF
clone_size: many
v_call: TRBV29-1
j_call: TRBJ2-1
cdr3_length: 11
d_call: .

cdr3_nt: TGTGCCAGCGAGGGACAGTTGAACACTGAAGCTTTCTTT
cdr3_aa: CASEGQLNTEAFF
clone_size: many
v_call: TRBV28
j_call: TRBJ1-1
cdr3_length: 13
d_call: TRBD1

cdr3_nt: TGTGCCAGCAGTGGGCCCCGACAGGAATTCACCGGGGAGCTGTTTTTT
cdr3_aa: CASSGPRQEFTGELFF
clone_size: .
v_call: TRBV2
j_call: TRBJ2-2
cdr3_length: 16
d_call: .

cdr3_nt: TGTGCCAGCAGTTTATATAGGGGTCCTGGGGAAAAACTGTTTTTT
cdr3_aa: CASSLYRGPGEKLFF
clone_size: once
v_call: TRBV27
j_call: TRBJ1-4
cdr3_length: 15
d_call: .

cdr3_nt: TGTGCCAGCAGCCCCTGGCGATACGGGAGGGCCTTCAATGAGCAGTTCTTC
cdr3_aa: CASSPWRYGRAFNEQFF
clone_size: .
v_call: TRBV7-6
j_call: TRBJ2-1
cdr3_length: 17
d_call: TRBD2

cdr3_nt: TGTGCCAGCAGCTTATCGCTAGCGGGAGTGATTGAGCAGTTCTTC
cdr3_aa: CASSLSLAGVIEQFF
clone_size: many
v_call: TRBV11-2
j_call: TRBJ2-1
cdr3_length: 15
d_call: TRBD2

cdr3_nt: TGCGCCAGCAGCCAATCCCTTAAGACGGACGTGGGGACCCAGTACTTC
cdr3_aa: CASSQSLKTDVGTQYF
clone_size: .
v_call: TRBV4-1
j_call: TRBJ2-5
cdr3_length: 16
d_call: .

cdr3_nt: TGTGCCAGCAGTCCAAGGACTAGCGGGAGAGGGACAGAAACGCAGTATTTT
cdr3_aa: CASSPRTSGRGTETQYF
clone_size: once
v_call: TRBV7-9
j_call: TRBJ2-3
cdr3_length: 17
d_call: TRBD2

cdr3_nt: TGTGCCAGCAGCTTGGGAGGGAGCAGCGAGCAGTACTTC
cdr3_aa: CASSLGGSSEQYF
clone_size: many
v_call: TRBV2
j_call: TRBJ2-7
cdr3_length: 13
d_call: TRBD2

cdr3_nt: TGTGCCAGCAGCCAAGTGGGGCGACCAGGGGACGAGCCGTACTTC
cdr3_aa: CASSQVGRPGDEPYF
clone_size: many
v_call: TRBV14
j_call: TRBJ2-7
cdr3_length: 15
d_call: .

cdr3_nt: TGTGCCAGTGGACAGGCCTTTAGCAATCAGCCCCAGCATTTT
cdr3_aa: CASGQAFSNQPQHF
clone_size: .
v_call: TRBV19
j_call: TRBJ1-5
cdr3_length: 14
d_call: TRBD1

cdr3_nt: TGTGCCAGCAGCCCCACGCTGGGACTCCGGGGCAATGGGCAGTTCTTC
cdr3_aa: CASSPTLGLRGNGQFF
clone_size: .
v_call: TRBV14
j_call: TRBJ2-1
cdr3_length: 16
d_call: .

cdr3_nt: TGTGCCAGCAGGGGGGGGCTGGGCCCATACAATGAGCAGTTCTTC
cdr3_aa: CASRGGLGPYNEQFF
clone_size: .
v_call: TRBV28
j_call: TRBJ2-1
cdr3_length: 15
d_call: .

cdr3_nt: TGCGCCAGCAGCCAACTTGACAGGCCCCAAGAGACCCAGTACTTC
cdr3_aa: CASSQLDRPQETQYF
clone_size: few
v_call: TRBV4-1
j_call: TRBJ2-5
cdr3_length: 15
d_call: .

cdr3_nt: TGTGCCAGCAGCATAGTTCCTAGCGGCTACAATGAGCAGTTCTTC
cdr3_aa: CASSIVPSGYNEQFF
clone_size: .
v_call: TRBV11-3
j_call: TRBJ2-1
cdr3_length: 15
d_call: TRBD2

cdr3_nt: TGCGCCAGCAGCCCAGGGACAGGGGATCAGCCCCAGCAATTT
cdr3_aa: CASSPGTGDQPQQF
clone_size: .
v_call: TRBV4-3
j_call: TRBJ1-5
cdr3_length: 14
d_call: TRBD1

cdr3_nt: TGCAGCGTTGAAGACAGGGCCTACGAGCAGTACTTC
cdr3_aa: CSVEDRAYEQYF
clone_size: .
v_call: TRBV29-1
j_call: TRBJ2-7
cdr3_length: 12
d_call: .

cdr3_nt: TGTGCCAGCAGCGTGGGCCCTGGAAGCTCCTACGAGCAGTACTTC
cdr3_aa: CASSVGPGSSYEQYF
clone_size: few
v_call: TRBV9
j_call: TRBJ2-7
cdr3_length: 15
d_call: .

cdr3_nt: TGTGCCAGCAGTTTTCTGCGGGAGATTTCCCCGGGCCAGGCCAAAAACATTCAGTACTTC
cdr3_aa: CASSFLREISPGQAKNIQYF
clone_size: few
v_call: TRBV28
j_call: TRBJ2-4
cdr3_length: 20
d_call: TRBD2

cdr3_nt: TGTGCCAGTAGTACTCGGACTAGCGGGAGTAGCACAGATACGCAGTTTTTT
cdr3_aa: CASSTRTSGSSTDTQFF
clone_size: few
v_call: TRBV19
j_call: TRBJ2-3
cdr3_length: 17
d_call: TRBD2

cdr3_nt: TGTGCCAGCCAGGGGGGGGTACTCTACGAGCAGTACTTC
cdr3_aa: CASQGGVLYEQYF
clone_size: many
v_call: TRBV28
j_call: TRBJ2-7
cdr3_length: 13
d_call: .

cdr3_nt: TGTGCCAGCAGCTCCTTACACACAGATACGCAGTATTTT
cdr3_aa: CASSSLHTDTQYF
clone_size: many
v_call: TRBV7-2
j_call: TRBJ2-3
cdr3_length: 13
d_call: .

cdr3_nt: TGTGCCAGCAGTTCCGACTGGAACGCAGCTTTCTTT
cdr3_aa: CASSSDWNAAFF
clone_size: many
v_call: TRBV28
j_call: TRBJ1-1
cdr3_length: 12
d_call: .

cdr3_nt: TGTGCCAGCAGCTTAGGGGCCGTGGGTGGTCTCTACTACGAGCAGTACTTC
cdr3_aa: CASSLGAVGGLYYEQYF
clone_size: .
v_call: TRBV7-9
j_call: TRBJ2-7
cdr3_length: 17
d_call: .